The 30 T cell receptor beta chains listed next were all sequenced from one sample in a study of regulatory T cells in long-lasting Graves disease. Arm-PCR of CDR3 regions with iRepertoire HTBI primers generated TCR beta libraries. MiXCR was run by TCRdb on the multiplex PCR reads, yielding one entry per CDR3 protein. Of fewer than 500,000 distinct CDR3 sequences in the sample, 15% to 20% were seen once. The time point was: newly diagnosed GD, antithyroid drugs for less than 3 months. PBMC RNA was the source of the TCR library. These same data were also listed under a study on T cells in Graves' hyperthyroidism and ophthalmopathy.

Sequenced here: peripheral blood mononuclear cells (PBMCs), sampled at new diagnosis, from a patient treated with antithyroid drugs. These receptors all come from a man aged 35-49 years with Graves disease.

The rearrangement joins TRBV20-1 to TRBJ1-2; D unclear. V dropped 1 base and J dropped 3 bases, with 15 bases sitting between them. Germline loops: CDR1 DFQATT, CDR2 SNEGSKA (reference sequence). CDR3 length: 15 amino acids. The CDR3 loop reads CSARGPGGGDYGYTF. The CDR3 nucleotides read TGCAGTGCTAGAGGCCCAGGAGGCGGAGACTATGGCTACACCTTC.

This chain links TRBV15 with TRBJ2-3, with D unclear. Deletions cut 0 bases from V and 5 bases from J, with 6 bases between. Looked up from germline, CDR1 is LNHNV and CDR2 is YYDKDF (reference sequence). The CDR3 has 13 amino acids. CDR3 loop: CATSREVKDTQYF. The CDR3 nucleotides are TGTGCCACCAGCAGAGAGGTCAAAGATACGCAGTATTTT.

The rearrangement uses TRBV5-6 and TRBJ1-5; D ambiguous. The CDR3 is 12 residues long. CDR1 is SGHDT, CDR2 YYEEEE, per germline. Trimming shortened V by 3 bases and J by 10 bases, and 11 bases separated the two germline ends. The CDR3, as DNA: TGTGCCAGCAGCTGGCGGACTGGTCCCCAGCATTTT. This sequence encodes CASSWRTGPQHF.

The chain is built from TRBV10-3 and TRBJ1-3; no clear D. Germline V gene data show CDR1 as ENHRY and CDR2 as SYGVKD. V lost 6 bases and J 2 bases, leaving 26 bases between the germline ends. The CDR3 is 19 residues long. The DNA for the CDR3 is TGTGCCATCAGAGTTAATATAGTATCAGAGAAGAATACTGGAAACACCATATATTTT. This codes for CAIRVNIVSEKNTGNTIYF.

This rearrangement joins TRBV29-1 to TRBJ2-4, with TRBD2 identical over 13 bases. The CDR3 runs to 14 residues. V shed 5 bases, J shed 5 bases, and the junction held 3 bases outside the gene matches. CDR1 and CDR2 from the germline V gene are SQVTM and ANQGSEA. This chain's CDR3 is CSVRTSGSENIQYF. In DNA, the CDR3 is TGCAGCGTTCGGACTAGCGGGAGTGAAAACATTCAGTACTTC. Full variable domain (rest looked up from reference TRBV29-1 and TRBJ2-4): SAVISQKPSRDICQRGTSLTIQCQVDSQVTMMFWYRQQPGQSLTLIATANQGSEATYESGFVIDKFPISRPNLTFSTLTVSNMSPEDSSIYLCSVRTSGSENIQYFGAGTRLSVL.

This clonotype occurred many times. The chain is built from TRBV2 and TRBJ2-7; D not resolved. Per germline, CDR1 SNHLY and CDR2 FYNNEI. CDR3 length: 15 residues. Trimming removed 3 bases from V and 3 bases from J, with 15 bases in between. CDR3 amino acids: CASSERGGGVYEQYF. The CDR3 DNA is TGTGCCAGCAGTGAGCGAGGCGGTGGGGTCTACGAGCAGTACTTC.

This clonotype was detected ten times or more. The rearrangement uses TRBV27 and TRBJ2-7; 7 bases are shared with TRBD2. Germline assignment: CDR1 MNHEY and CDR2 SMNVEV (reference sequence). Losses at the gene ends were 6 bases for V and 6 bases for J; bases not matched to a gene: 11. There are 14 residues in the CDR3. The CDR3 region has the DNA TGTGCCAGCAGGGGGGGAGGGGATTTGCGCGAGCAGTACTTC. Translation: CASRGGGDLREQYF.

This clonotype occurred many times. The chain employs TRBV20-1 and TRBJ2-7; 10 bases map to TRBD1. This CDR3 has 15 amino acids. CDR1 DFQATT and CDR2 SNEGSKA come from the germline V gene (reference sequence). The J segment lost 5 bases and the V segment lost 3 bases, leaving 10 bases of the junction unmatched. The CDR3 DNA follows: TGCAGTGCTAGCAACCGGGACAGGGGCGCGCACGAGCAGTACTTC. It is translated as CSASNRDRGAHEQYF.

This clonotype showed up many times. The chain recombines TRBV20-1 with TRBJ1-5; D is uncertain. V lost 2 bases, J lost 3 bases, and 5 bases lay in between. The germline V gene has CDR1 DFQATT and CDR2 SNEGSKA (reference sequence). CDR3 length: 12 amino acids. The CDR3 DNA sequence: TGCAGTGCTAGACAGGTCAATCAGCCCCAGCATTTT. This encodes CSARQVNQPQHF.

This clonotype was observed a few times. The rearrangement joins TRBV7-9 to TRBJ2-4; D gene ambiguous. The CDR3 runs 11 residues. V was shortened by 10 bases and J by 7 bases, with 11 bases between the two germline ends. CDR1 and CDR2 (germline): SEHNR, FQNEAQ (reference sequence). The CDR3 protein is CATGSENIQYF. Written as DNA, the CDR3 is TGTGCCACCGGTAGTGAGAACATTCAGTACTTC. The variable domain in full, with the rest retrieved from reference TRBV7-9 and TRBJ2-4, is DTGVSQNPRHKITKRGQNVTFRCDPISEHNRLYWYRQTLGQGPEFLTYFQNEAQLEKSRLLSDRFSAERPKGSFSTLEIQRTEQGDSAMYLCATGSENIQYFGAGTRLSVL.

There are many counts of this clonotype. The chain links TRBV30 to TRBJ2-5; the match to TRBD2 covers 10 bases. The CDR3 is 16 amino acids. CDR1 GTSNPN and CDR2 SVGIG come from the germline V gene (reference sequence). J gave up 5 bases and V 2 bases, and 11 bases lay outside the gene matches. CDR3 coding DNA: TGTGCCTGGAGTAGCGGGAGGGCCCGGGGTCGTGAGACCCAGTACTTC. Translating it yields CAWSSGRARGRETQYF.

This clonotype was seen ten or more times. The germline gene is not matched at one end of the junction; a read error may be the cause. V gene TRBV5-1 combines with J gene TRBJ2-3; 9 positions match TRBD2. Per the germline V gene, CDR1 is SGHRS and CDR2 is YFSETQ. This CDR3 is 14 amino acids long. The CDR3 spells CASSFSGRTDTQYF. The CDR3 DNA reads TGTGCCAGCAGCTTTAGCGGGAGAACAGATACGCAGTATTTT.

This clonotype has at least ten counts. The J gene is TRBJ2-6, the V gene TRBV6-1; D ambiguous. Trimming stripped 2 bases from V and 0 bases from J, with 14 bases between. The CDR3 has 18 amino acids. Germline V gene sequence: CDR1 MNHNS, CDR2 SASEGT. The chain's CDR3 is CASSEFYGRISGANVLTF. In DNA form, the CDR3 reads TGTGCCAGCAGTGAATTCTATGGAAGGATCTCTGGGGCCAACGTCCTGACTTTC.

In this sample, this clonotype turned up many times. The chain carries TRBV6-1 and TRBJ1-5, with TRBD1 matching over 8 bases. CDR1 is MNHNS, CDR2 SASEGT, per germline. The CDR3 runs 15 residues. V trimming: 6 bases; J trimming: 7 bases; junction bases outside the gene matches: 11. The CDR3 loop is CASSQQGEGGQPQHF. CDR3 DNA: TGTGCCAGCAGCCAACAGGGGGAAGGCGGGCAGCCCCAGCATTTT.

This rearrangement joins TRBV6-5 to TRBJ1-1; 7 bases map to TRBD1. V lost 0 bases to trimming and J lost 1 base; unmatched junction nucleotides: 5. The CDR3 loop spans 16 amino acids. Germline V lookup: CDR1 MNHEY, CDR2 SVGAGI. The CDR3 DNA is TGTGCCAGCAGTTACTCGAGATGGGACAGGAACACTGAAGCTTTCTTT. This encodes CASSYSRWDRNTEAFF.

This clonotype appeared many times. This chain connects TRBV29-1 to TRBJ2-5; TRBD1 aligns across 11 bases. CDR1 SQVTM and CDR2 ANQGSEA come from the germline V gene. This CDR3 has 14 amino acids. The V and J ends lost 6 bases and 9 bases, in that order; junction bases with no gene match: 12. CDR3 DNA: TGCAGCGTCGCACGGACAGGGGGCGGAGGGGCCCAGTACTTC. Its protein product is CSVARTGGGGAQYF. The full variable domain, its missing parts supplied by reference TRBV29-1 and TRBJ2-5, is SAVISQKPSRDICQRGTSLTIQCQVDSQVTMMFWYRQQPGQSLTLIATANQGSEATYESGFVIDKFPISRPNLTFSTLTVSNMSPEDSSIYLCSVARTGGGGAQYFGPGTRLLVL.

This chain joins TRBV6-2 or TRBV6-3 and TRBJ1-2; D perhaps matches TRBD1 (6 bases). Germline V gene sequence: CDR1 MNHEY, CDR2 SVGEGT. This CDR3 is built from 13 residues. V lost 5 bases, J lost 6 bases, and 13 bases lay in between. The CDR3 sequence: CASSDWGLDGYTF. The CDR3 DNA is TGTGCCAGCAGTGATTGGGGGCTGGATGGCTACACCTTC.

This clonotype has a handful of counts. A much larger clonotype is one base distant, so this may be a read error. The CDR3 nucleotides read TGTGCCAGCAGCTTGCGCCCCGGGTCCGGGACTACCTACGAGCAGTACTTC. Protein sequence: CASSLRPGSGTTYEQYF. The chain couples TRBV11-3 to TRBJ2-7; 7 positions match TRBD2. In germline, CDR1 is SGHNT, CDR2 YENEEA. V gave up 3 bases and J gave up 2 bases; unmatched junction bases: 13. The CDR3 runs to 17 residues.

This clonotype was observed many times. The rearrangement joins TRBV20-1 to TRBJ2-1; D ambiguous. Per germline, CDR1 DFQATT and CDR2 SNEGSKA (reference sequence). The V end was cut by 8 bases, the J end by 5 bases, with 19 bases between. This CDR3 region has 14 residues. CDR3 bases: TGCAGTACAAGAGGCCAGGCTTACGACAATGAGCAGTTCTTC. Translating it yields CSTRGQAYDNEQFF.

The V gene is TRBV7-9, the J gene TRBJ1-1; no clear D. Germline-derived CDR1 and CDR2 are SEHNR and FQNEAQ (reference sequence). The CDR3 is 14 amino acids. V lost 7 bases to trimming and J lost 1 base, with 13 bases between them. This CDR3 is CASIPTGQNTEAFF. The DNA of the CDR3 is TGTGCCAGCATCCCGACGGGCCAGAACACTGAAGCTTTCTTT.

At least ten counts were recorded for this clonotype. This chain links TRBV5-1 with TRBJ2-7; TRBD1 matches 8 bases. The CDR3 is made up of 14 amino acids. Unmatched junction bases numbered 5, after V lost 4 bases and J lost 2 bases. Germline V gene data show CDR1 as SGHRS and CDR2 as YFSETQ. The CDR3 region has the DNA TGCGCCAGCAGCCAAAGACAGGGGACCTACGAGCAGTACTTC. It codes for CASSQRQGTYEQYF. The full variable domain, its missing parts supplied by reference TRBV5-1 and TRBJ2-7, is KAGVTQTPRYLIKTRGQQVTLSCSPISGHRSVSWYQQTPGQGLQFLFEYFSETQRNKGNFPGRFSGRQFSNSRSEMNVSTLELGDSALYLCASSQRQGTYEQYFGPGTRLTVT.

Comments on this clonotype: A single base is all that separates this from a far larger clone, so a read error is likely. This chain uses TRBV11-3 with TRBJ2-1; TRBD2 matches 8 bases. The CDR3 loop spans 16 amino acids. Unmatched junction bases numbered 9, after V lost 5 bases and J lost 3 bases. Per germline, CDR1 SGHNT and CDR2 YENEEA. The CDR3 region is CASSPQAGAYYNEQFF. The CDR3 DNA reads TGTGCCAGCAGCCCCCAAGCGGGAGCCTACTACAATGAGCAGTTCTTC.

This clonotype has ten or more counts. The CDR3 DNA reads as TGTGCCTGGAGTGTGGGACCGAACTATGGCTACACCTTC. This encodes CAWSVGPNYGYTF. The rearrangement joins TRBV30 to TRBJ1-2, with TRBD1 as a possible D gene (5 bases). CDR1 is GTSNPN, CDR2 SVGIG, per germline (reference sequence). V lost 0 bases to trimming and J lost 2 bases, with 7 bases between them. This CDR3 is 13 amino acids long.

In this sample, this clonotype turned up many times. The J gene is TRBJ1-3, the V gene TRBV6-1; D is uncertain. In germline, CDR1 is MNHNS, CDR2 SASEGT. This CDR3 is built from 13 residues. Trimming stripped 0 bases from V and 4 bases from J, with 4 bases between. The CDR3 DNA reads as TGTGCCAGCAGTGAAGCGCTGGGAAACACCATATATTTT. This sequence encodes CASSEALGNTIYF.

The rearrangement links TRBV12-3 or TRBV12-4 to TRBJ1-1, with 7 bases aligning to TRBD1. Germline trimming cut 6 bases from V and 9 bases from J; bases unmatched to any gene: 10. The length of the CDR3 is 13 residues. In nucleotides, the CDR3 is TGTGCCAGCAGACCGACAGGGCGAGGTAAAGCTTTCTTT. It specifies CASRPTGRGKAFF.

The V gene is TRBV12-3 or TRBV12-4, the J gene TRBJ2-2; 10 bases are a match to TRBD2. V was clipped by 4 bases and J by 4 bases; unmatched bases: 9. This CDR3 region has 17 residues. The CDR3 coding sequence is TGTGCCAGCAGTTGGGTTCAGCGGGAGGGGTTCACCGGGGAGCTGTTTTTT. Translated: CASSWVQREGFTGELFF.

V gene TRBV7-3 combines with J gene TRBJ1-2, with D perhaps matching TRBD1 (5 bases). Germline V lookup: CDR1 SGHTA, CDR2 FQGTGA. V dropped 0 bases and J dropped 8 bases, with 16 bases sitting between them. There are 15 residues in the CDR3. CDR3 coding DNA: TGTGCCAGCAGCTTAACCCCGGGGACTGCTGAGGGCTACACCTTC. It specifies CASSLTPGTAEGYTF.

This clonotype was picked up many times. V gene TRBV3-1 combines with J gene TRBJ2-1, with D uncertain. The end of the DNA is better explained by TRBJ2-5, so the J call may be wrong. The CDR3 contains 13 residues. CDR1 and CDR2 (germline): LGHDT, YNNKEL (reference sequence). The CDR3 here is CASSQEGWETQYF. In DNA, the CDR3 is TGTGCCAGCAGCCAAGAGGGCTGGGAGACCCAGTACTTC.

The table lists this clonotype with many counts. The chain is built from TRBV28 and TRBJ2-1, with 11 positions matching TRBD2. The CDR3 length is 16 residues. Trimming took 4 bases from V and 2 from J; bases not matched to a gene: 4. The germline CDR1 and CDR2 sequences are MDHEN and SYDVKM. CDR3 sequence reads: CASSSGTSGTYNEQFF. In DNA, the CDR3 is TGTGCCAGCAGTTCCGGGACTAGCGGCACCTACAATGAGCAGTTCTTC.

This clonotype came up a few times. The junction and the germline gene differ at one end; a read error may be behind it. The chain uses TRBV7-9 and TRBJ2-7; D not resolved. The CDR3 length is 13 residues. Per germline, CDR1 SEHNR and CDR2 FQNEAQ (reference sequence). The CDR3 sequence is CASSSHPNYDQYF. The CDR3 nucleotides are TGTGCCAGCAGCTCCCATCCAAACTACGATCAGTACTTC.